This TCR beta chain was captured in a study of cytomegalovirus exposure and HLA in healthy donors. Study-wide context: Among around 400 genotyped donors, around 80% fell in the Caucasian-associated ancestry cluster. Whole-study results and caveats: Earlier analysis looked at TCR beta V segments, and most were productive about 90% or about 30% of the time. A few CMV-associated chains were confirmed in vitro to be specific for CMV antigens. Later examination showed HLA-associated TCR beta chains had greater clonal expansion than equally common others.

The germline V and J ends were trimmed by 3 bases and 7 bases, with 16 bases remaining between them. Germline V lookup: CDR1 KGHSH, CDR2 LQKENI. This CDR3 is 14 amino acids long. The table lists this clone with a few counts. Its antigen is not identified. In the PCR, 60 Vbeta and 13 Jbeta primers were used. Measured with immunoSEQ multiplex PCR; TCRdb has only the in-frame clones, and not every one. Of 150,000 to 200,000 clones in the sample, about 85% are singletons; the top ten hold 1%. Sequenced: PBMCs. The rearrangement links TRBV18 to TRBJ2-7; D might be TRBD1 or TRBD2, each matching 6 bases. The TCR was taken from a boy under 10 years old in good health and CMV-seronegative. CDR3 amino acids: CASSPRSTGREQYV. The CDR3 bases are TGTGCCAGCTCACCCCGGTCTACAGGGAGGGAGCAGTACGTC.